The 21 T cell receptor beta chains given below trace back to one sample, sequenced in a study of graft-versus-host responses after intestinal transplantation. These receptors have no known antigen. The repertoire was sequenced with immunoSEQ multiplex PCR; TCRdb's copy has only in-frame clones and lacks some. The data contain 60,000 to 65,000 clones, over 90% of them seen just once; the ten biggest clones take up 1.7%. The sample was unstimulated CD8+ T cells sorted from spleen or lymph node cells, taken before transplant. These receptors were taken from a human donor who was the organ donor for an intestinal transplant.

The J gene is TRBJ2-1, the V gene TRBV27, with D possibly being TRBD2 (6 bases). CDR3 length: 15 residues. V lost 0 bases and J 3 bases, leaving 9 bases between the germline ends. The germline gives CDR1 MNHEY, CDR2 SMNVEV (reference sequence). In nucleotides, the CDR3 is TGTGCCAGCAGTTTATCGGGGACTCTCTACAATGAGCAGTTCTTC. This encodes CASSLSGTLYNEQFF.

The chain couples TRBV27 to TRBJ2-5; 9 bases agree with TRBD1. CDR3 length: 14 residues. With 4 bases clipped from V and 5 bases from J, the junction kept 5 bases outside the gene matches. Germline CDR1 and CDR2: MNHEY and SMNVEV (reference sequence). CDR3 sequence: CASSSQGAGETQYF. Written as DNA, the CDR3 is TGTGCCAGCAGTTCACAGGGGGCGGGGGAGACCCAGTACTTC.

The genes are TRBV14 and TRBJ2-1, with 8 bases lining up with TRBD2. The J segment lost 7 bases and the V segment lost 1 base, leaving 9 bases of the junction unmatched. In germline, CDR1 is SGHDN, CDR2 FVKESK. This CDR3 contains 16 residues. In DNA form, the CDR3 reads TGTGCCAGCAGCCAAGGGGCCGGGAGGGCGTTAAATGAGCAGTTCTTC. Translation gives CASSQGAGRALNEQFF. The whole variable domain, remainder taken from reference TRBV14 and TRBJ2-1, is EAGVTQFPSHSVIEKGQTVTLRCDPISGHDNLYWYRRVMGKEIKFLLHFVKESKQDESGMPNNRFLAERTGGTYSTLKVQPAELEDSGVYFCASSQGAGRALNEQFFGPGTRLTVL.

This chain's CDR3 is CASFLWNTGELFF. The CDR3 bases are TGTGCCAGCTTCCTGTGGAACACCGGGGAGCTGTTTTTT. This chain joins TRBV18 and TRBJ2-2; no firm D call. CDR3 length: 13 amino acids. The germline V and J ends were trimmed by 7 bases and 1 base, with 7 bases remaining between them. Germline CDR1 KGHSH, CDR2 LQKENI.

The rearrangement links TRBV25-1 to TRBJ2-1, with 8 bases lining up with TRBD2. There are 14 residues in the CDR3. J was trimmed by 7 bases and V by 6 bases; bases with no gene match: 8. Germline V gives CDR1 MGHDK, CDR2 SYGVNS. The chain's CDR3 is CASRSGSGVNEQFF. The CDR3 nucleotides read TGTGCCAGCAGAAGCGGGAGTGGGGTGAATGAGCAGTTCTTC.

Remarks on this clone: Other DNA sequences in the same sample also yield this CDR3. This chain connects TRBV4-3 to TRBJ2-7; D perhaps matches TRBD1 (6 bases). The CDR3 runs to 13 residues. Looked up from germline, CDR1 is LGHNA and CDR2 is YSLEER. Deletions cut 4 bases from V and 3 bases from J, with 10 bases between. The DNA of the CDR3 is TGCGCCAGCAGCCCGGACAGAGACTACGAGCAGTACTTC. Encoded protein: CASSPDRDYEQYF.

The chain couples TRBV6-5 to TRBJ2-1; 11 nucleotides line up with TRBD2. CDR3 size: 15 residues. V lost 6 bases to trimming and J lost 6 bases; unmatched junction nucleotides: 7. CDR1 is MNHEY and CDR2 is SVGAGI in the germline V gene. The DNA for the CDR3 is TGTGCCAGCAGCGCCCTAGCGGGAGGCTCCAATGAGCAGTTCTTC. It is translated as CASSALAGGSNEQFF.

The chain combines TRBV28 with TRBJ1-1; D remains ambiguous. This CDR3 comprises 14 residues. Germline lookup yields CDR1 MDHEN and CDR2 SYDVKM. Trimming removed 7 bases at V and 1 base at J, with 13 bases between. This CDR3 reads CASIGGLWNTEAFF. CDR3 DNA sequence: TGTGCCAGCATTGGAGGGCTCTGGAACACTGAAGCTTTCTTT.

The chain is built from TRBV5-1 and TRBJ2-2, with 7 bases lining up with TRBD2. With V trimmed by 2 bases and J by 1 base, 2 bases remained unmatched. CDR1 is SGHRS, CDR2 YFSETQ, per germline. The CDR3 is 15 residues long. Written as DNA, the CDR3 is TGCGCCAGCAGCTTCCCGGGAGGGAACACCGGGGAGCTGTTTTTT. This encodes CASSFPGGNTGELFF.

The V gene is TRBV9, the J gene TRBJ2-1, with a weak D call TRBD1 (6 bases). The germline V and J ends were trimmed by 3 bases and 7 bases, with 8 bases remaining between them. The CDR3 spans 12 residues. Germline CDR1 and CDR2: SGDLS and YYNGEE. The CDR3 here is CASSEDRNEQFF. CDR3 DNA: TGTGCCAGCAGCGAGGACAGAAATGAGCAGTTCTTC.

The rearrangement joins TRBV30 to TRBJ2-7; 14 bases align to TRBD2. The CDR3 loop spans 14 amino acids. V was pared by 1 base and J by 6 bases, with 2 bases of the junction left unmatched. Germline CDR1 reads GTSNPN; CDR2 reads SVGIG (reference sequence). CDR3 nucleotides: TGTGCCTGGAGTGATGGGACTAGCGGGAGCGAGCAGTACTTC. It codes for CAWSDGTSGSEQYF.

The rearrangement links TRBV7-3 to TRBJ2-1; TRBD2 aligns across 9 bases. Germline V gene sequence: CDR1 SGHTA, CDR2 FQGTGA. J was trimmed by 7 bases and V by 5 bases; bases with no gene match: 12. This CDR3 is built from 16 residues. CDR3 residues: CASSRPSGGPGNEQFF. As DNA, the CDR3 is TGTGCCAGCAGCAGACCGAGCGGGGGGCCTGGTAATGAGCAGTTCTTC.

This clone was seen a handful of times. The chain joins TRBV6-5 to TRBJ2-2; 9 bases are shared with TRBD1. Per germline, CDR1 MNHEY and CDR2 SVGAGI. The CDR3 runs 16 residues. V lost 0 bases, J lost 4 bases, and 3 bases stayed unmatched. CDR3 residues: CASSYSADRGTGELFF. CDR3 coding DNA: TGTGCCAGCAGTTACTCGGCGGACAGGGGCACCGGGGAGCTGTTTTTT.

This clone turned up a few times. The chain is built from TRBV6-5 and TRBJ1-1; D perhaps matches TRBD1 (5 bases). The CDR3 covers 15 residues. V lost 0 bases and J 5 bases, leaving 13 bases between the germline ends. Germline-derived CDR1 and CDR2 are MNHEY and SVGAGI. The CDR3 reads CASSYSLPGSTEAFF. CDR3 nucleotide sequence: TGTGCCAGCAGTTACTCCCTACCAGGGTCTACTGAAGCTTTCTTT.

This chain links TRBV19 with TRBJ2-1, with 7 bases aligning to TRBD2. The length of the CDR3 is 12 residues. The germline V gene encodes CDR1 LNHDA and CDR2 SQIVND (reference sequence). J gave up 11 bases and V 11 bases, and 12 bases lay outside the gene matches. The CDR3 sequence: CASNWGGEKQFF. The CDR3 bases are TGTGCCTCCAACTGGGGGGGAGAAAAGCAGTTCTTC.

This CDR3 reads CASSPWTTGAPYEQYF. The CDR3 nucleotides read TGTGCCAGCAGCCCGTGGACTACCGGAGCGCCCTACGAGCAGTACTTC. The chain recombines TRBV7-2 with TRBJ2-7; D may be TRBD2 (6 bases). V lost 5 bases, J lost 2 bases, and 19 bases lay in between. The CDR3 extends over 16 amino acids. The V gene's germline CDR1 is SGHTA and CDR2 FQGNSA.

The CDR3 here is CASSLIWGGPQHF. CDR3 DNA: TGTGCCAGCAGTTTAATTTGGGGAGGGCCCCAGCATTTT. The chain is built from TRBV28 and TRBJ1-5; no reliable D call. Trimming removed 2 bases at V and 9 bases at J, with 11 bases between. CDR3 length: 13 amino acids. CDR1 is MDHEN and CDR2 is SYDVKM in the germline V gene.

The chain employs TRBV2 and TRBJ2-6; TRBD1 aligns across 7 bases. This CDR3 is built from 13 residues. With V trimmed by 10 bases and J by 2 bases, 2 bases remained unmatched. CDR1 is SNHLY and CDR2 is FYNNEI in the germline V gene. CDR3 sequence: CAIRGPGANVLTF. As DNA, the CDR3 is TGTGCCATAAGGGGGCCTGGGGCCAACGTCCTGACTTTC.

The rearrangement links TRBV4-3 to TRBJ2-7; D perhaps matches TRBD2 (5 bases). Deletions cut 4 bases from V and 0 bases from J, with 13 bases between. CDR1 and CDR2 (germline): LGHNA, YSLEER. The CDR3 runs to 15 residues. The CDR3 sequence: CASSPSSGSSYEQYF. The DNA for the CDR3 is TGCGCCAGCAGCCCTTCATCGGGGTCCTCCTACGAGCAGTACTTC.

This chain connects TRBV5-3 to TRBJ1-1; no clear D gene. TRBV5-3 is noted as an ORF with a role that remains uncertain. The CDR3 runs to 11 residues. Trimming pared 3 bases from V and 11 bases from J, leaving 11 bases between. CDR3 sequence (DNA): TGTGCCAGAAGCTCTGGGCGAGGGGCTTTCTTT. Its translation: CARSSGRGAFF.

V gene TRBV7-3 combines with J gene TRBJ1-2; 9 nucleotides match TRBD1. The CDR3 is 14 residues long. CDR1 is SGHTA and CDR2 is FQGTGA in the germline V gene. The V and J ends lost 4 bases and 8 bases, in that order; junction bases with no gene match: 8. The CDR3 DNA reads TGTGCCAGCAGCTCTAGCTGGACAGGGGAAGGCTACACCTTC. Encoded protein: CASSSSWTGEGYTF.